Listed here is a single TCR beta chain. This record comes from a study of shared T cell receptors in the human thymus. V was trimmed by 6 bases and J by 0 bases, leaving 15 bases between them. CDR1 is MDHEN, CDR2 SYDVKM, per germline. The CDR3 loop spans 16 amino acids. TCRdb's table, derived via immunoSEQ multiplex PCR, lists solely in-frame clones and lacks some. The table has around 730,000 clones, 80% to 90% seen once. The data also belong to a second study, concerning human thymus T cells. From that second work: Related research examined unrelated individuals and reported that their thymic repertoires overlapped highly.

The source material was thymocytes. The TCR comes from a girl less than two years old with a congenital heart defect. V usage is TRBV28 and J usage is TRBJ1-3; unclear D gene. This chain's CDR3 is CASSSPEALSGNTIYF. For the CDR3, the DNA is TGTGCCAGCAGCTCCCCCGAGGCCCTCTCTGGAAACACCATATATTTT. Together with reference TRBV28 and TRBJ1-3, the CDR3 gives the full variable domain: DVKVTQSSRYLVKRTGEKVFLECVQDMDHENMFWYRQDPGLGLRLIYFSYDVKMKEKGDIPEGYSVSREKKERFSLILESASTNQTSMYLCASSSPEALSGNTIYFGEGSWLTVV.